The table lists the clone carrying this TCR beta chain with many counts. Its cognate antigen is unknown. The data originate from a study of T cells in Graves' hyperthyroidism and ophthalmopathy. General observations from the study: Most clonotypes expanded in thyroid above 0.001 were likewise present in blood. Onset of ophthalmopathy came a median around 6.5 months after the model predicted it. Classification by a 13 V-J model distinguished ophthalmopathy from stable hyperthyroidism.

Ophthalmopathy cases met thresholds of Clinical Activity Score at least 3, NOSPECS grade at least 4 and duration under 3 months. It was RNA transcripts that yielded the amplified TCR beta CDR3 regions. Initially, a first-round RT-PCR of the TCR CDR3 employed the HTBI primer set. Each CDR3 protein is one row after TCRdb ran MiXCR on the multiplex PCR reads. In the table there are about 600,000 distinct CDR3 sequences, approximately 15% of which are singletons. CDR1 and CDR2 from the germline V gene are SNHLY and FYNNEI. The CDR3 totals 15 residues. Trimming removed 1 base from V and 5 bases from J; junction bases left unmatched: 0.

This TCR was sampled from a middle-aged woman with Graves' ophthalmopathy. This chain uses TRBV2 with TRBJ2-1; 12 nucleotides align to TRBD2. Sequencing was done on a sample of blood. The CDR3 protein is CASSEGTSGNNEQFF. The CDR3 DNA sequence: TGTGCCAGCAGTGAAGGGACTAGCGGGAACAATGAGCAGTTCTTC.